This T cell receptor beta chain was captured by sequencing in a study of shared clonotypes between healthy human individuals. Study information: Each donor had three CD4 naive, three CD4 memory, two CD8 naive and one CD8 memory plate. Study-level points and caveats: It was observed that about 5% of naive CD4 clonotypes were shared across several donors.

Assay: immunoSEQ multiplex PCR; the TCRdb copy retains only in-frame clones and omits some. The data show under 850,000 clones, nearly 95% seen once. To note about this clone: Its target is not known.

Only CD45RO-negative cells positively selected for CCR7 counted as naive CD8 cells, so terminally differentiated effector memory CD45RA+ cells were excluded. The CDR3 sequence is 16 residues long. J was trimmed by 0 bases and V by 2 bases; bases with no gene match: 5. Germline-derived CDR1 and CDR2 are SEHNR and FQNEAQ (reference sequence). The TCR originated in a man aged 30 to 39 in good health. V gene TRBV7-9 combines with J gene TRBJ2-3, with TRBD1 matching over 7 bases. Sequences were obtained from naive CD8+ T cells sorted from blood. CDR3 sequence: CASSLPGQESTDTQYF. The CDR3 DNA sequence: TGTGCCAGCAGCTTACCAGGACAGGAAAGCACAGATACGCAGTATTTT.